Listed below are T cell receptor beta chains from one sample, sequenced in a study of breast tumors, draining lymph nodes, adjacent tissues. TCRdb fed the multiplex PCR reads into MiXCR, producing one record per CDR3 protein. The table records approximately 300,000 distinct CDR3 sequences, about 30% of them present only once. The sequenced sample consisted of axillary lymph node tissue. These TCRs come from a female donor with breast cancer. Some clones in this sample may be carry-over from other donors' samples. The CDR3 runs from the conserved cysteine through the conserved F or W. Fields, in order: J gene, D gene, clone size, V gene, CDR3 protein, CDR3 DNA. A D gene is named only where the DNA matches it firmly. A row's size may be missing; if present it is once, few, many or a size class.

j_gene: TRBJ2-7; d_gene: -; abundance: many; v_gene: TRBV6-1; CDR3aa: CASLQVDYEQYF; CDR3nt: TGTGCCAGCCTGCAGGTGGACTACGAGCAGTACTTC
j_gene: TRBJ2-6; d_gene: TRBD1; abundance: many; v_gene: TRBV10-3; CDR3aa: CAITPTGANSGANVLTF; CDR3nt: TGTGCCATCACGCCGACAGGGGCTAACTCTGGGGCCAACGTCCTGACTTTC
j_gene: TRBJ2-2; d_gene: -; abundance: -; v_gene: TRBV5-1; CDR3aa: CASSDGGPNTGELFF; CDR3nt: TGCGCCAGCAGCGATGGGGGACCGAACACCGGGGAGCTGTTTTTT
j_gene: TRBJ2-7; d_gene: -; abundance: -; v_gene: TRBV29-1; CDR3aa: CSVYGRSSYEQYF; CDR3nt: TGCAGCGTTTATGGTCGAAGCTCCTACGAGCAGTACTTC
j_gene: TRBJ2-1; d_gene: TRBD1; abundance: -; v_gene: TRBV11-2; CDR3aa: CASSFWDRGHNEQFF; CDR3nt: TGTGCCAGCAGCTTCTGGGACAGGGGACACAATGAGCAGTTCTTC
j_gene: TRBJ2-6; d_gene: -; abundance: many; v_gene: TRBV29-1; CDR3aa: CSVGGVGGANVLTF; CDR3nt: TGCAGCGTAGGGGGTGTGGGGGGGGCCAACGTCCTGACTTTC
j_gene: TRBJ2-7; d_gene: -; abundance: many; v_gene: TRBV6-6; CDR3aa: CASSRALGPPYEQYF; CDR3nt: TGTGCCAGCAGCCGGGCCCTGGGTCCCCCCTACGAGCAGTACTTC
j_gene: TRBJ2-5; d_gene: TRBD2; abundance: -; v_gene: TRBV10-1; CDR3aa: CASSGTSGRRETQYF; CDR3nt: TGCGCCAGCAGTGGGACTAGCGGGAGACGTGAGACCCAGTACTTC
j_gene: TRBJ2-3; d_gene: TRBD2; abundance: many; v_gene: TRBV5-8; CDR3aa: CASSPGLAGWDTQYF; CDR3nt: TGTGCCAGCAGCCCAGGACTAGCGGGATGGGATACGCAGTATTTT
j_gene: TRBJ2-3; d_gene: TRBD2; abundance: many; v_gene: TRBV20-1; CDR3aa: CSAEGLAGANMAGDTQYF; CDR3nt: TGCAGTGCAGAAGGACTAGCGGGAGCCAACATGGCAGGAGATACGCAGTATTTT
j_gene: TRBJ2-2; d_gene: -; abundance: many; v_gene: TRBV6-4; CDR3aa: CASSPDRYTGELFF; CDR3nt: TGTGCCAGCAGTCCCGACAGGTACACCGGGGAGCTGTTTTTT
j_gene: TRBJ2-2; d_gene: TRBD2; abundance: many; v_gene: TRBV20-1; CDR3aa: CSARREGGELFF; CDR3nt: TGCAGTGCCCGGCGGGAGGGCGGGGAGCTGTTTTTT
j_gene: TRBJ1-2; d_gene: -; abundance: -; v_gene: TRBV10-3; CDR3aa: CAISESYSYTF; CDR3nt: TGTGCCATCAGTGAGAGTTACAGCTACACCTTC
j_gene: TRBJ2-7; d_gene: TRBD1; abundance: many; v_gene: TRBV7-8; CDR3aa: CASTPGTGTGNYEQYF; CDR3nt: TGTGCCAGCACCCCAGGAACCGGGACAGGGAACTACGAGCAGTACTTC
j_gene: TRBJ2-7; d_gene: -; abundance: many; v_gene: TRBV7-7; CDR3aa: CASSLEVVGEQYF; CDR3nt: TGTGCTAGCAGCTTAGAGGTCGTGGGGGAGCAGTACTTC
j_gene: TRBJ2-7; d_gene: -; abundance: -; v_gene: TRBV27; CDR3aa: CASRGDTLGYEQYF; CDR3nt: TGTGCCAGCAGGGGGGACACCCTAGGCTACGAGCAGTACTTC
j_gene: TRBJ2-7; d_gene: -; abundance: many; v_gene: TRBV11-2; CDR3aa: CASSPLQAREQYF; CDR3nt: TGTGCCAGCAGCCCCCTCCAGGCGCGTGAGCAGTACTTC
j_gene: TRBJ1-3; d_gene: -; abundance: many; v_gene: TRBV19; CDR3aa: CASSIRISSGNTIYF; CDR3nt: TGTGCCAGTAGTATAAGAATCAGCTCTGGAAACACCATATATTTT
j_gene: TRBJ2-6; d_gene: -; abundance: -; v_gene: TRBV12-3/TRBV12-4; CDR3aa: CASGANVLTF; CDR3nt: TGTGCTAGTGGCGCCAACGTCCTGACTTTC
j_gene: TRBJ1-2; d_gene: -; abundance: many; v_gene: TRBV6-2/TRBV6-3; CDR3aa: CASKEEGRLGYTF; CDR3nt: TGTGCCAGCAAGGAGGAGGGGCGACTTGGCTACACCTTC
j_gene: TRBJ2-2; d_gene: TRBD2; abundance: many; v_gene: TRBV4-1; CDR3aa: CASSRTSGAGNTGELFF; CDR3nt: TGCGCCAGCAGTCGGACTAGCGGGGCGGGTAACACCGGGGAGCTGTTTTTT
j_gene: TRBJ2-7; d_gene: -; abundance: -; v_gene: TRBV5-4; CDR3aa: CASSQWIRQDISYEQYF; CDR3nt: TGTGCCAGCAGCCAATGGATCAGACAGGATATTTCCTACGAGCAGTACTTC
j_gene: TRBJ2-3; d_gene: -; abundance: -; v_gene: TRBV6-1; CDR3aa: CASRSSGATDTQYF; CDR3nt: TGTGCCAGCAGATCCTCTGGGGCCACAGATACGCAGTATTTT
j_gene: TRBJ1-1; d_gene: -; abundance: -; v_gene: TRBV9; CDR3aa: CASSVGGTTEAFF; CDR3nt: TGTGCCAGCAGCGTAGGAGGGACCACTGAAGCTTTCTTT
j_gene: TRBJ1-2; d_gene: -; abundance: many; v_gene: TRBV7-9; CDR3aa: CASSLPGSGYTF; CDR3nt: TGTGCCAGCAGCTTACCGGGGAGCGGCTACACCTTC
j_gene: TRBJ2-1; d_gene: TRBD1; abundance: many; v_gene: TRBV5-1; CDR3aa: CASSGQVISYNEQFF; CDR3nt: TGCGCCAGCAGTGGACAGGTGATATCCTACAATGAGCAGTTCTTC
j_gene: TRBJ1-2; d_gene: TRBD1; abundance: many; v_gene: TRBV6-1; CDR3aa: CASSEDRDGGYTF; CDR3nt: TGTGCCAGCAGTGAGGACAGGGACGGCGGCTACACCTTC
j_gene: TRBJ2-1; d_gene: -; abundance: many; v_gene: TRBV24-1; CDR3aa: CATSDLAAQGENEQFF; CDR3nt: TGTGCCACCAGTGATTTGGCGGCACAGGGAGAGAATGAGCAGTTCTTC
j_gene: TRBJ2-3; d_gene: -; abundance: -; v_gene: TRBV2; CDR3aa: CASGGEGISTDTQYF; CDR3nt: TGTGCCAGCGGAGGTGAGGGGATTAGCACAGATACGCAGTATTTT
j_gene: TRBJ2-1; d_gene: TRBD1; abundance: many; v_gene: TRBV19; CDR3aa: CASRLQDRGKQFF; CDR3nt: TGTGCCAGTAGACTCCAGGACAGGGGAAAGCAGTTCTTC
j_gene: TRBJ2-2; d_gene: -; abundance: -; v_gene: TRBV11-2; CDR3aa: CASSLVPGPAVNTGELFF; CDR3nt: TGTGCCAGCAGCTTAGTTCCAGGGCCAGCGGTCAACACCGGGGAGCTGTTTTTT
j_gene: TRBJ2-1; d_gene: -; abundance: -; v_gene: TRBV11-2; CDR3aa: CASSEMSGVIFWNEQFF; CDR3nt: TGTGCCAGCAGCGAGATGTCGGGAGTAATTTTCTGGAATGAGCAGTTCTTC
j_gene: TRBJ2-4; d_gene: -; abundance: -; v_gene: TRBV20-1; CDR3aa: CSARDIDILAKNIQYF; CDR3nt: TGCAGTGCTAGGGACATCGACATTTTAGCCAAAAACATTCAGTACTTC
j_gene: TRBJ2-5; d_gene: -; abundance: many; v_gene: TRBV6-5; CDR3aa: CASSYGNVRVETQYF; CDR3nt: TGTGCCAGCAGTTACGGGAACGTGAGGGTGGAGACCCAGTACTTC
j_gene: TRBJ2-1; d_gene: -; abundance: few; v_gene: TRBV7-3; CDR3aa: CASSLSPSSWGGYNEQFF; CDR3nt: TGTGCCAGCAGCTTATCCCCGTCTAGCTGGGGCGGCTACAATGAGCAGTTCTTC
j_gene: TRBJ2-7; d_gene: TRBD2; abundance: many; v_gene: TRBV2; CDR3aa: CASSVQLNSRLAGDWQYF; CDR3nt: TGTGCCAGCAGTGTCCAATTAAACTCCAGACTAGCGGGAGACTGGCAGTACTTC
j_gene: TRBJ2-1; d_gene: TRBD2; abundance: -; v_gene: TRBV5-4; CDR3aa: CASGGGLAGSNEQFF; CDR3nt: TGTGCCAGCGGGGGGGGACTAGCGGGAAGCAATGAGCAGTTCTTC
j_gene: TRBJ1-5; d_gene: -; abundance: many; v_gene: TRBV29-1; CDR3aa: CSVGDGQGVGPQHF; CDR3nt: TGCAGCGTTGGGGACGGGCAGGGCGTAGGGCCCCAGCATTTT
j_gene: TRBJ2-1; d_gene: TRBD1; abundance: many; v_gene: TRBV19; CDR3aa: CASSTTGGSEQFF; CDR3nt: TGTGCCAGTAGTACCACAGGGGGCAGTGAGCAGTTCTTC
j_gene: TRBJ1-6; d_gene: TRBD1; abundance: many; v_gene: TRBV4-2; CDR3aa: CASSRNRDRDSPLHF; CDR3nt: TGTGCCAGCAGCCGAAACCGGGACAGGGATTCACCCCTCCACTTT
j_gene: TRBJ2-5; d_gene: -; abundance: many; v_gene: TRBV28; CDR3aa: CASSSAGMETQYF; CDR3nt: TGTGCCAGCAGTTCGGCAGGTATGGAGACCCAGTACTTC
j_gene: TRBJ2-4; d_gene: TRBD2; abundance: -; v_gene: TRBV29-1; CDR3aa: CSVGTGTSRNIQYF; CDR3nt: TGCAGCGTTGGAACCGGGACTAGCAGAAACATTCAGTACTTC
j_gene: TRBJ2-1; d_gene: TRBD2; abundance: many; v_gene: TRBV19; CDR3aa: CASSIGEGAGGRTEQFF; CDR3nt: TGTGCCAGTAGTATAGGGGAGGGAGCGGGAGGTAGGACCGAGCAGTTCTTC
j_gene: TRBJ2-6; d_gene: -; abundance: many; v_gene: TRBV6-6; CDR3aa: CASSYSQKGPDSGANVLTF; CDR3nt: TGTGCCAGCAGTTACTCCCAGAAGGGTCCTGACTCTGGGGCCAACGTCCTGACTTTC
j_gene: TRBJ2-1; d_gene: TRBD1; abundance: -; v_gene: TRBV4-1; CDR3aa: CASSHGTGGSYEQFF; CDR3nt: TGCGCCAGCAGCCACGGGACAGGGGGTTCCTACGAGCAGTTCTTC
j_gene: TRBJ1-5; d_gene: TRBD1; abundance: many; v_gene: TRBV19; CDR3aa: CASNYGTAYSNQPQHF; CDR3nt: TGTGCCAGTAATTACGGGACAGCATATAGCAATCAGCCCCAGCATTTT
j_gene: TRBJ2-2; d_gene: TRBD1; abundance: many; v_gene: TRBV20-1; CDR3aa: CSAEQGADNPGELFF; CDR3nt: TGCAGTGCTGAACAGGGGGCGGATAACCCCGGGGAGCTGTTTTTT
j_gene: TRBJ2-5; d_gene: -; abundance: many; v_gene: TRBV5-6; CDR3aa: CASSFSVQETQYF; CDR3nt: TGTGCCAGCAGCTTCAGCGTGCAAGAGACCCAGTACTTC
j_gene: TRBJ2-7; d_gene: TRBD1; abundance: many; v_gene: TRBV5-1; CDR3aa: CASSWTGQGSSWYEQYF; CDR3nt: TGCGCCAGCAGCTGGACCGGACAGGGATCCTCTTGGTACGAGCAGTACTTC
j_gene: TRBJ2-3; d_gene: -; abundance: -; v_gene: TRBV16; CDR3aa: CASSQSVGVADTQYF; CDR3nt: TGTGCCAGCAGCCAATCTGTGGGAGTGGCAGATACGCAGTATTTT
j_gene: TRBJ2-3; d_gene: -; abundance: many; v_gene: TRBV5-6; CDR3aa: CASSFFGTGAILAGDTQYF; CDR3nt: TGTGCCAGCAGCTTTTTCGGGACAGGGGCGATACTAGCGGGAGATACGCAGTATTTT
j_gene: TRBJ2-1; d_gene: TRBD1; abundance: few; v_gene: TRBV30; CDR3aa: CAWTGTASYNEQFF; CDR3nt: TGTGCCTGGACTGGGACAGCCTCCTACAATGAGCAGTTCTTC
j_gene: TRBJ2-5; d_gene: -; abundance: -; v_gene: TRBV10-3; CDR3aa: CATSDYGGLQETQYF; CDR3nt: TGTGCCACCAGTGATTACGGGGGACTCCAAGAGACCCAGTACTTC
j_gene: TRBJ2-1; d_gene: TRBD2; abundance: many; v_gene: TRBV19; CDR3aa: CASSRVAGGHNEQFF; CDR3nt: TGTGCCAGTAGTAGGGTGGCGGGAGGGCACAATGAGCAGTTCTTC
j_gene: TRBJ1-2; d_gene: TRBD1; abundance: many; v_gene: TRBV19; CDR3aa: CASSRGGRNYGYTF; CDR3nt: TGTGCCAGTAGTAGAGGGGGCAGGAACTATGGCTACACCTTC
j_gene: TRBJ1-1; d_gene: -; abundance: once; v_gene: TRBV7-9; CDR3aa: CASSSSPGGLAEAFF; CDR3nt: TGTGCCAGCAGCTCCTCCCCCGGGGGCCTGGCTGAAGCTTTCTTT
j_gene: TRBJ2-1; d_gene: -; abundance: many; v_gene: TRBV11-2; CDR3aa: CASSLAGMRQFF; CDR3nt: TGTGCCAGCAGCTTAGCGGGAATGCGGCAGTTCTTC
j_gene: TRBJ2-1; d_gene: -; abundance: many; v_gene: TRBV29-1; CDR3aa: CSGNRGGTYNEQFF; CDR3nt: TGCAGCGGAAACAGGGGGGGCACCTACAATGAGCAGTTCTTC